The 32 T cell receptor beta chains below were found in one sample sequenced in a study of blood T cell repertoires in COVID-19. TCRdb's table, derived via immunoSEQ multiplex PCR, lists solely in-frame clones and lacks some. The repertoire holds roughly 200,000 clones, with 80% to 90% as singletons. What was sequenced was peripheral blood. All receptors come from a woman at least 80 years old with acute or convalescent COVID-19.

The chain couples TRBV7-9 to TRBJ2-7; D is possibly TRBD1 (6 bases). Germline V gene lookup returns CDR1 SEHNR and CDR2 FQNEAQ (reference sequence). CDR3 length equals 13 residues. Trimming cost V 8 bases and J 3 bases, with 14 bases left between them. CDR3 sequence (DNA): TGTGCCAGCGGACCAAAGACAGGCTACGAGCAGTACTTC. Translated: CASGPKTGYEQYF.

The V and J genes are TRBV30 and TRBJ1-1; TRBD1 might be the D (6 bases). Germline V gene data show CDR1 as GTSNPN and CDR2 as SVGIG (reference sequence). The CDR3 length is 13 residues. The germline V and J ends were trimmed by 2 bases and 11 bases, with 18 bases remaining between them. In nucleotides, the CDR3 is TGTGCCTGGAGTCCCATAGGGGGTAGGCGTGCTTTCTTT. Its protein is CAWSPIGGRRAFF.

This chain joins TRBV6-5 and TRBJ2-3; 7 positions agree with TRBD1. V dropped 10 bases and J dropped 2; count of bases not matched to a gene: 6. CDR3 length: 13 residues. Germline CDR1 reads MNHEY; CDR2 reads SVGAGI. The CDR3 loop is CATTGANTDTQYF. The CDR3 region has the DNA TGTGCCACCACAGGGGCGAACACAGATACGCAGTATTTT.

The V call is TRBV3-1 (or the pseudogene TRBV3-2), the J call TRBJ1-2; no definite D call. The length of the CDR3 is 15 residues. V was clipped by 6 bases and J by 4 bases, with 18 bases between them. Germline V gives CDR1 LGHDT, CDR2 YNNKEL (reference sequence). In nucleotides, the CDR3 is TGTGCCAGCAGTCCCCGTATGGGCCTCAGCTATGGCTACACCTTC. Its protein product is CASSPRMGLSYGYTF.

CDR3 loop: CASGQGWNTEAFF. In DNA, the CDR3 is TGCGCCAGCGGACAGGGTTGGAACACTGAAGCTTTCTTT. This chain joins TRBV5-1 and TRBJ1-1, with 8 bases identical to TRBD1. J gave up 1 base and V 7 bases, and 3 bases lay outside the gene matches. The CDR3 sequence is 13 residues long. Germline-derived CDR1 and CDR2 are SGHRS and YFSETQ. The complete variable domain, with remaining parts taken from reference TRBV5-1 and TRBJ1-1, reads KAGVTQTPRYLIKTRGQQVTLSCSPISGHRSVSWYQQTPGQGLQFLFEYFSETQRNKGNFPGRFSGRQFSNSRSEMNVSTLELGDSALYLCASGQGWNTEAFFGQGTRLTVV.

J is TRBJ1-2 and V is TRBV9, with 7 bases fitting TRBD1. Germline V gene lookup returns CDR1 SGDLS and CDR2 YYNGEE. Trimming cost V 4 bases and J 5 bases; bases outside gene matches: 8. The CDR3 length is 14 residues. The CDR3 DNA sequence: TGTGCCAGCAGCCCAGGGGGGTCGCGGTATGGCTACACCTTC. Amino acids: CASSPGGSRYGYTF.

The rearrangement uses TRBV11-2 and TRBJ2-2; no clear D gene. Per the germline V gene, CDR1 is SGHAT and CDR2 is FQNNGV. CDR3 size: 13 residues. V was clipped by 7 bases and J by 6 bases, with 12 bases between them. The CDR3 region has the DNA TGTGCCAGCACCCTAAGGAGCGCCGGGGAGCTGTTTTTT. It specifies CASTLRSAGELFF.

This clone has a handful of counts. The V gene is TRBV7-2, the J gene TRBJ2-2; the match to TRBD1 covers 9 bases. This CDR3 spans 16 amino acids. The germline gives CDR1 SGHTA, CDR2 FQGNSA. V shed 4 bases, J shed 3 bases, and the junction held 6 bases outside the gene matches. CDR3 DNA: TGTGCCAGCAGCTGGCTAGGGACAGGGTACACCGGGGAGCTGTTTTTT. Encoded protein: CASSWLGTGYTGELFF. Full variable domain (remainder filled in from reference TRBV7-2 and TRBJ2-2): GAGVSQSPSNKVTEKGKDVELRCDPISGHTALYWYRQSLGQGLEFLIYFQGNSAPDKSGLPSDRFSAERTGGSVSTLTIQRTQQEDSAVYLCASSWLGTGYTGELFFGEGSRLTVL.

The rearrangement joins TRBV7-2 to TRBJ2-3, with TRBD2 identical over 8 bases. The germline gives CDR1 SGHTA, CDR2 FQGNSA. The CDR3 is made up of 15 amino acids. V lost 3 bases, J lost 2 bases, and 4 bases stayed unmatched. This CDR3 reads CASSFGTSHTDTQYF. As DNA, the CDR3 is TGTGCCAGCAGCTTCGGGACTAGTCACACAGATACGCAGTATTTT.

The J gene is TRBJ1-5, the V gene TRBV28, with 7 bases aligning to TRBD1. CDR1 and CDR2 (germline): MDHEN, SYDVKM. J was trimmed by 5 bases and V by 3 bases; bases with no gene match: 7. The CDR3 contains 15 residues. CDR3 nucleotide sequence: TGTGCCAGCAGTTTCTATGACAGGGTCGATCAGCCCCAGCATTTT. This sequence encodes CASSFYDRVDQPQHF. Looking up the rest from reference TRBV28 and TRBJ1-5 gives the full variable domain: DVKVTQSSRYLVKRTGEKVFLECVQDMDHENMFWYRQDPGLGLRLIYFSYDVKMKEKGDIPEGYSVSREKKERFSLILESASTNQTSMYLCASSFYDRVDQPQHFGDGTRLSIL.

The J gene is TRBJ1-3, the V gene TRBV3-1 (or the pseudogene TRBV3-2); D is perhaps TRBD1 (5 bases). CDR1 and CDR2 from the germline V gene are LGHDT and YNNKEL (reference sequence). Deletions cut 4 bases from V and 0 bases from J, with 10 bases between. The CDR3 is 15 residues long. CDR3 nucleotides: TGTGCCAGCAGCCTGGCTGGGGCCTCTGGAAACACCATATATTTT. It encodes CASSLAGASGNTIYF.

This clone was observed a handful of times. The chain has TRBV2 and TRBJ1-1; D gene unclear. This CDR3 has 14 residues. The V gene lost 11 bases and the J gene lost 0 bases, with 16 bases spanning the gap. Germline CDR1 and CDR2: SNHLY and FYNNEI. CDR3 sequence reads: CADRRDSMNTEAFF. The CDR3 DNA is TGTGCCGATAGAAGAGATTCCATGAACACTGAAGCTTTCTTT.

The chain recombines TRBV25-1 with TRBJ2-1; 14 bases agree with TRBD2. Germline-derived CDR1 and CDR2 are MGHDK and SYGVNS. Losses at the gene ends were 6 bases for V and 5 bases for J; bases not matched to a gene: 9. There are 17 residues in the CDR3. The DNA for the CDR3 is TGTGCCAGCAGCCGGGGACTAGCGGGAGAATCGAACAATGAGCAGTTCTTC. Translation gives CASSRGLAGESNNEQFF.

Only a few counts were recorded for this clone. The chain has TRBV5-1 and TRBJ1-1, with D maybe TRBD1 (6 bases). In germline, CDR1 is SGHRS, CDR2 YFSETQ. V was clipped by 6 bases and J by 5 bases, with 17 bases between them. This CDR3 has 14 residues. The CDR3 spells CASTQSQGLTEAFF. The CDR3 nucleotides are TGCGCCAGCACCCAATCACAGGGTTTAACTGAAGCTTTCTTT.

This CDR3 reads CASSLVGLGYSNQPQHF. The CDR3 DNA reads as TGTGCCAGCAGCTTAGTCGGTTTGGGCTATAGCAATCAGCCCCAGCATTTT. The chain couples TRBV7-2 to TRBJ1-5; D gene unclear. The CDR3 is 17 residues long. The V gene's germline CDR1 is SGHTA and CDR2 FQGNSA. Deletions cut 1 base from V and 0 bases from J, with 13 bases between. The whole variable domain, filled in from reference TRBV7-2 and TRBJ1-5, reads GAGVSQSPSNKVTEKGKDVELRCDPISGHTALYWYRQSLGQGLEFLIYFQGNSAPDKSGLPSDRFSAERTGGSVSTLTIQRTQQEDSAVYLCASSLVGLGYSNQPQHFGDGTRLSIL.

The genes are TRBV10-2 and TRBJ1-1; 8 bases are a match to TRBD1. V dropped 6 bases and J dropped 6; count of bases not matched to a gene: 6. Germline assignment: CDR1 WSHSY and CDR2 SAAADI. CDR3 length: 13 residues. The CDR3 DNA reads TGCGCCAGCAGGGAAGACAGGGGAGCTGAAGCTTTCTTT. Translating it yields CASREDRGAEAFF.

The chain is built from TRBV10-1 and TRBJ1-1; 9 nucleotides line up with TRBD1. Per the germline V gene, CDR1 is WNHNN and CDR2 is SYGVQD (reference sequence). The CDR3 has 12 amino acids. The V and J ends lost 2 bases and 10 bases, in that order; junction bases with no gene match: 2. CDR3 protein: CASSEGQGLAFF. CDR3 DNA: TGCGCCAGCAGTGAGGGACAGGGGCTAGCTTTCTTT.

The chain is built from TRBV3-1 (or the pseudogene TRBV3-2) and TRBJ2-3, with TRBD2 matching over 12 bases. The length of the CDR3 is 15 residues. The germline CDR1 and CDR2 sequences are LGHDT and YNNKEL (reference sequence). The J segment lost 5 bases and the V segment lost 6 bases, leaving 6 bases of the junction unmatched. The CDR3 sequence: CASSRLAGEVDTQYF. The CDR3, as DNA: TGTGCCAGCAGTCGACTAGCGGGAGAGGTAGATACGCAGTATTTT.

The rearrangement uses TRBV12-3 or TRBV12-4 and TRBJ1-1; D gene uncertain. The CDR3 has 12 residues. With 7 bases removed from V and 0 bases from J, the gap between germline ends came to 6 bases. The CDR3 sequence is CASNVMNTEAFF. CDR3 coding DNA: TGTGCCAGCAATGTTATGAACACTGAAGCTTTCTTT.

This chain links TRBV18 with TRBJ1-2; TRBD1 matches at 8 bases. This CDR3 is 14 amino acids long. The ends lost 2 bases at V and 3 bases at J; junction bases unmatched: 2. Germline assignment: CDR1 KGHSH and CDR2 LQKENI. CDR3 protein: CASSPLDRDYGYTF. The CDR3 DNA reads as TGTGCCAGCTCACCATTGGACAGGGACTATGGCTACACCTTC.

The CDR3 reads CASSSWTGKSSAFF. The CDR3 bases are TGTGCCAGCAGTTCGTGGACAGGGAAGTCATCGGCTTTCTTT. The chain uses TRBV27 and TRBJ1-1; 8 nucleotides align to TRBD1. J was trimmed by 11 bases and V by 4 bases; bases with no gene match: 12. Germline lookup yields CDR1 MNHEY and CDR2 SMNVEV (reference sequence). CDR3 size: 14 residues.

The chain joins TRBV30 to TRBJ2-1; 16 bases map to TRBD2. The CDR3 extends over 15 amino acids. Germline loops: CDR1 GTSNPN, CDR2 SVGIG (reference sequence). Losses at the gene ends were 2 bases for V and 13 bases for J; bases not matched to a gene: 8. The CDR3 bases are TGTGCCTGGAGTTGGTTTGGGACTAGCGGGAGGGCCCAGTTCTTC. This encodes CAWSWFGTSGRAQFF.

The gene calls are TRBV5-4 and TRBJ1-6, with 11 nucleotides matching TRBD1. The germline gives CDR1 SGHNT, CDR2 YYREEE (reference sequence). V shed 2 bases, J shed 9 bases, and the junction held 1 base outside the gene matches. This CDR3 is 14 amino acids long. CDR3 coding DNA: TGTGCCAGCAGCTTAGGACAGGGGGCTTCACCCCTCCACTTT. Residues: CASSLGQGASPLHF.

This clone was picked up one time. The V and J genes are TRBV18 and TRBJ1-1; D not certain. Germline CDR1 and CDR2: KGHSH and LQKENI. V was shortened by 4 bases and J by 1 base, with 7 bases between the two germline ends. The CDR3 extends over 13 amino acids. The CDR3 protein is CASSLQENTEAFF. CDR3 nucleotide sequence: TGTGCCAGCTCACTGCAGGAGAACACTGAAGCTTTCTTT.

V and J are TRBV7-8 and TRBJ1-1; D is uncertain. CDR1 and CDR2 (germline): SGHVS, FQNEAQ. The CDR3 is 15 residues long. Trimming removed 6 bases at V and 1 base at J, with 15 bases between. In DNA, the CDR3 is TGTGCCAGCAGTCGAAAATCAGGTGGGAACACTGAAGCTTTCTTT. It specifies CASSRKSGGNTEAFF.

The chain combines TRBV7-9 with TRBJ1-6; TRBD1 matches 7 bases. The CDR3 totals 17 residues. The V gene end was trimmed by 2 bases and the J gene end by 0 bases; junction bases not matched to a gene: 4. Germline assignment: CDR1 SEHNR and CDR2 FQNEAQ (reference sequence). CDR3 sequence (DNA): TGTGCCAGCAGCTTACTTCCAGGGGGCTCCTATAATTCACCCCTCCACTTT. This encodes CASSLLPGGSYNSPLHF. Full variable domain (remainder filled in from reference TRBV7-9 and TRBJ1-6): DTGVSQNPRHKITKRGQNVTFRCDPISEHNRLYWYRQTLGQGPEFLTYFQNEAQLEKSRLLSDRFSAERPKGSFSTLEIQRTEQGDSAMYLCASSLLPGGSYNSPLHFGNGTRLTVT.

The rearrangement links TRBV7-2 to TRBJ1-2; 7 positions agree with TRBD1. Per germline, CDR1 SGHTA and CDR2 FQGNSA. CDR3 length: 13 residues. V gave up 4 bases and J gave up 7 bases; unmatched junction bases: 6. CDR3 loop: CASSSRQGGGYTF. CDR3 DNA: TGTGCCAGCAGCTCCAGACAGGGTGGTGGCTACACCTTC.

The chain employs TRBV9 and TRBJ2-3, with TRBD2 matching over 15 bases. CDR3 length equals 17 residues. With 3 bases clipped from V and 5 bases from J, the junction kept 7 bases outside the gene matches. Germline values: CDR1 SGDLS, CDR2 YYNGEE. For the CDR3, the DNA is TGTGCCAGCAGCGCCGGACTAGCGGGAGGGGAGATAGATACGCAGTATTTT. The encoded protein is CASSAGLAGGEIDTQYF.

The chain couples TRBV9 to TRBJ2-5; D unclear. Trimming removed 4 bases from V and 0 bases from J, with 25 bases in between. Germline V lookup: CDR1 SGDLS, CDR2 YYNGEE. This CDR3 spans 19 amino acids. The chain's CDR3 is CASSPTGQAPGPYQETQYF. CDR3 sequence (DNA): TGTGCCAGCAGCCCCACCGGCCAGGCCCCAGGCCCTTACCAAGAGACCCAGTACTTC.

The genes are TRBV28 and TRBJ2-3; D unresolved. This CDR3 has 12 residues. Between the trimmed V and J ends, which lost 6 bases and 9 bases, there was a span of 13 bases. CDR1 and CDR2 (germline): MDHEN, SYDVKM. The CDR3 DNA reads as TGTGCCAGCAGCACCTCCCTCGGGACGCAGTATTTT. This encodes CASSTSLGTQYF.

This chain uses TRBV18 with TRBJ2-3, with 11 positions matching TRBD2. The germline V gene encodes CDR1 KGHSH and CDR2 LQKENI. The CDR3 covers 16 residues. With 3 bases clipped from V and 4 bases from J, the junction kept 6 bases outside the gene matches. The CDR3 loop is CASSPQGLAVPDTQYF. CDR3 DNA: TGTGCCAGCTCACCTCAGGGACTAGCGGTCCCAGATACGCAGTATTTT.

In its sample, this clone was seen a few times. V and J are TRBV10-3 and TRBJ1-1; 7 bases are a match to TRBD1. The CDR3 is 13 amino acids. Germline loops: CDR1 ENHRY, CDR2 SYGVKD. The J segment lost 3 bases and the V segment lost 6 bases, leaving 4 bases of the junction unmatched. The CDR3 reads CAIRQGWDTEAFF. The CDR3 nucleotides read TGTGCCATCAGACAGGGGTGGGACACTGAAGCTTTCTTT.